This T cell receptor beta chain appears in the sequencing data of a study of blood T cell repertoires in COVID-19. About the study: The analysed material was cDNA or gDNA that came from T cells, B-cell-depleted T cells, or PBMCs.

Libraries were prepared by immunoSEQ multiplex PCR; TCRdb keeps only in-frame clonotypes and omits some of them. Here the sample spans approximately 170,000 clones, about nine tenths being singletons. One Seattle source followed patients from active infection through their disease course. There are 16 residues in the CDR3. The germline CDR1 and CDR2 sequences are GTSNPN and SVGIG (reference sequence). With V trimmed by 0 bases and J by 7 bases, 7 bases remained unmatched. The V call is TRBV30, the J call TRBJ2-1; the match to TRBD2 covers 12 bases. Sequencing input: peripheral blood. The sequence was obtained from a young man with COVID-19, enrolled during active disease. The CDR3 is CAWSVTTSGSRNEQFF. The CDR3 DNA sequence: TGTGCCTGGAGTGTTACGACTAGCGGGAGTAGGAATGAGCAGTTCTTC.